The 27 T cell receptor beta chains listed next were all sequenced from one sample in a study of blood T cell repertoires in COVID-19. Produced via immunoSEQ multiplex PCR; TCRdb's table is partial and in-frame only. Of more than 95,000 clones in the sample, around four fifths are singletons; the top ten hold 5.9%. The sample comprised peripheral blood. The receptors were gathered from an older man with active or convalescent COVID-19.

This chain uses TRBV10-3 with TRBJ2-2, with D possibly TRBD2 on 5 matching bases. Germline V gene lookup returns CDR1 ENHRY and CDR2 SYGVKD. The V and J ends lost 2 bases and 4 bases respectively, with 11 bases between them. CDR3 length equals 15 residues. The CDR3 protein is CAISEGLSGTGELFF. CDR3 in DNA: TGTGCCATCAGTGAGGGACTTTCCGGCACCGGGGAGCTGTTTTTT.

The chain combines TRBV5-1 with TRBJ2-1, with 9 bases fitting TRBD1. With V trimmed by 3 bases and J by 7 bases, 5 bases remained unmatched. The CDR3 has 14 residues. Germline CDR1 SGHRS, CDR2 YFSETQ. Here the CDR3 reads CASSSQGAGNEQFF. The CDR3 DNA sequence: TGCGCCAGCAGCTCACAGGGGGCTGGGAATGAGCAGTTCTTC.

In DNA form, the CDR3 reads TGTGCCAGCAGTGAGATATCGGGACACCCGAATGAAAAACTGTTTTTT. This translates into CASSEISGHPNEKLFF. The V call is TRBV2, the J call TRBJ1-4, with D possibly being TRBD1 (6 bases). This CDR3 contains 16 residues. Germline CDR1 SNHLY, CDR2 FYNNEI. The V and J ends lost 3 bases and 5 bases respectively, with 16 bases between them. Full variable domain (missing parts from reference TRBV2 and TRBJ1-4): EPEVTQTPSHQVTQMGQEVILRCVPISNHLYFYWYRQILGQKVEFLVSFYNNEISEKSEIFDDQFSVERPDGSNFTLKIRSTKLEDSAMYFCASSEISGHPNEKLFFGSGTQLSVL.

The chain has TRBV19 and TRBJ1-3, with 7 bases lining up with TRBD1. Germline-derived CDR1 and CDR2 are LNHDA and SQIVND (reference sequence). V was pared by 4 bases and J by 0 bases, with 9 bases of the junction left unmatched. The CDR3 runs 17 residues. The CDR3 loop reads CASSSPGQPRSGNTIYF. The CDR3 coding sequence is TGTGCCAGTAGTAGCCCGGGACAGCCTCGCTCTGGAAACACCATATATTTT. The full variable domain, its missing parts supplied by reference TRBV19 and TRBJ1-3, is DGGITQSPKYLFRKEGQNVTLSCEQNLNHDAMYWYRQDPGQGLRLIYYSQIVNDFQKGDIAEGYSVSREKKESFPLTVTSAQKNPTAFYLCASSSPGQPRSGNTIYFGEGSWLTVV.

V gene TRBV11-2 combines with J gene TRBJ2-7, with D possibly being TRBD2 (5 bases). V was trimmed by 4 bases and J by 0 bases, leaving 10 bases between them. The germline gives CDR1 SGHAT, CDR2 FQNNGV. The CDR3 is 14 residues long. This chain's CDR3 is CASSSDGLSYEQYF. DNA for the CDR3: TGTGCCAGCAGCTCGGACGGACTCTCCTACGAGCAGTACTTC.

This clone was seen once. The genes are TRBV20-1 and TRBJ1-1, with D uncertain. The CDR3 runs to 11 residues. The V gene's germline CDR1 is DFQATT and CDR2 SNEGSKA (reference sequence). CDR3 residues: CRPSGNTEAFF. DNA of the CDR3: TGCAGACCGTCAGGGAACACTGAAGCTTTCTTT.

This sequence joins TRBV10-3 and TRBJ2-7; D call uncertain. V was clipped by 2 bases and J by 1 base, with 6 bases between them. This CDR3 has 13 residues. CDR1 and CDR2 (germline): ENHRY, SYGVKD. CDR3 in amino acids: CAISEDGSYEQYF. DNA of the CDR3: TGTGCCATCAGTGAGGACGGGTCCTACGAGCAGTACTTC.

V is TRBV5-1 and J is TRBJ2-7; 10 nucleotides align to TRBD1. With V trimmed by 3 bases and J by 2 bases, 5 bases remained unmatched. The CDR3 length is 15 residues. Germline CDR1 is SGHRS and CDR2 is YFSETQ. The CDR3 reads CASSSSGTGAYEQYF. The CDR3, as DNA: TGCGCCAGCAGCTCCTCCGGGACAGGGGCCTACGAGCAGTACTTC.

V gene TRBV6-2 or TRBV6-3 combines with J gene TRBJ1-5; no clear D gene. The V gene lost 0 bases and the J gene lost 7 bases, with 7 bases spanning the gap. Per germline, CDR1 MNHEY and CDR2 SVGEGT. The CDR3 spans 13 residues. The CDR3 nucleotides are TGTGCCAGCAGTTACTCCGCGAGGCAGCCCCAGCATTTT. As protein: CASSYSARQPQHF.

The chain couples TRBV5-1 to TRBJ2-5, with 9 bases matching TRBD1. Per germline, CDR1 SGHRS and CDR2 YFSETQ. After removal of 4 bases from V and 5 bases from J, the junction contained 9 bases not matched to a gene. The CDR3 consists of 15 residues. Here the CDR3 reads CASSLRDRDSETQYF. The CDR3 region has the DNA TGCGCCAGCAGCCTCCGGGACAGGGATTCCGAGACCCAGTACTTC.

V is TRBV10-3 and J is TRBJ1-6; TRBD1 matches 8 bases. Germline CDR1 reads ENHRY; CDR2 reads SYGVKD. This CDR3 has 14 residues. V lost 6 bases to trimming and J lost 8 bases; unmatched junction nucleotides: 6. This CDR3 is CAIRDRGGDSPLHF. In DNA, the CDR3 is TGTGCCATCAGAGACAGGGGCGGAGATTCACCCCTCCACTTT.

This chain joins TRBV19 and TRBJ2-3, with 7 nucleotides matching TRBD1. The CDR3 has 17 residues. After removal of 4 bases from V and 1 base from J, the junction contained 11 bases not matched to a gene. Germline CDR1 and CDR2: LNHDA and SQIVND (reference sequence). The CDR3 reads CASSTSDRVEGTDTQYF. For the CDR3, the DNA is TGTGCCAGTAGTACTTCCGACAGGGTGGAGGGCACAGATACGCAGTATTTT.

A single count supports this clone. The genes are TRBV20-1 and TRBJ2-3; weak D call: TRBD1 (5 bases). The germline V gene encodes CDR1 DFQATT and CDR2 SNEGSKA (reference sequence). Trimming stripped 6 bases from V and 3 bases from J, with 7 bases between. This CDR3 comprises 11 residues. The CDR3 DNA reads TGCAGTGCGGGGCGAACAGATACGCAGTATTTT. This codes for CSAGRTDTQYF.

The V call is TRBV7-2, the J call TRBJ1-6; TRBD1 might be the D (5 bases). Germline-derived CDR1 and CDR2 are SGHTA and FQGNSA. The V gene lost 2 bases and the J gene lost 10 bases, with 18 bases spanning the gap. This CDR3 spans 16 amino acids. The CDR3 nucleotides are TGTGCCAGCAGCTTAATTCCCGCAGGGAGGGAATCACCCCTCCACTTT. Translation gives CASSLIPAGRESPLHF.

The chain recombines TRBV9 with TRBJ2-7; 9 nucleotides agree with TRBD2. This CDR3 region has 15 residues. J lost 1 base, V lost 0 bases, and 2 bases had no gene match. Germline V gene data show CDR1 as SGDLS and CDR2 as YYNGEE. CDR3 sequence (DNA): TGTGCCAGCAGCGTAGATAGCGGGGGATCCTACGAGCAGTACTTC. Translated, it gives CASSVDSGGSYEQYF.

The CDR3 reads CASSLDAGNSPLHF. The CDR3 DNA is TGTGCCAGCTCACTTGATGCGGGAAACTCACCCCTCCACTTT. The gene calls are TRBV18 and TRBJ1-6; D remains unclear. The CDR3 is 14 residues long. Trimming pared 4 bases from V and 10 bases from J, leaving 14 bases between. Germline CDR1 reads KGHSH; CDR2 reads LQKENI.

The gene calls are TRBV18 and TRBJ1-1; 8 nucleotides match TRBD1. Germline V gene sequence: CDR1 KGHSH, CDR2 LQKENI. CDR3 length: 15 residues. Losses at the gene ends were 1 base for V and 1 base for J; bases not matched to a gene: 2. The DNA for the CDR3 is TGTGCCAGCTCACCACAAGGACAGGGGAACACTGAAGCTTTCTTT. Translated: CASSPQGQGNTEAFF.

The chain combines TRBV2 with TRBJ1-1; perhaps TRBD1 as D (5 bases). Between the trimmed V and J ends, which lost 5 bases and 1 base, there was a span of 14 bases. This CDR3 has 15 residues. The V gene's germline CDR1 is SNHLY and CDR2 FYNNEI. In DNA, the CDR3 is TGTGCCAGCAGTTACGGGGGTCAGGGGAACACTGAAGCTTTCTTT. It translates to CASSYGGQGNTEAFF.

CDR3 DNA: TGTGCCAGCAGTTTTTTGGGACAGTCCTCCTACGAGCAGTACTTC. Encoded protein: CASSFLGQSSYEQYF. This rearrangement joins TRBV27 to TRBJ2-7, with 7 bases fitting TRBD1. Germline V gene data show CDR1 as MNHEY and CDR2 as SMNVEV (reference sequence). The CDR3 totals 15 residues. V shed 3 bases and J 0 bases; nucleotides not matched to a gene: 5.

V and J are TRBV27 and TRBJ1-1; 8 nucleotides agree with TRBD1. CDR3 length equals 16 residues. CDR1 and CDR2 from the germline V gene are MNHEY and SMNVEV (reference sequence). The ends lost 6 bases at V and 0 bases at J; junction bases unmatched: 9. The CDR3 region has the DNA TGTGCCAGCAGGTCCTCGGGACAGGTGGTGAACACTGAAGCTTTCTTT. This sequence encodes CASRSSGQVVNTEAFF.

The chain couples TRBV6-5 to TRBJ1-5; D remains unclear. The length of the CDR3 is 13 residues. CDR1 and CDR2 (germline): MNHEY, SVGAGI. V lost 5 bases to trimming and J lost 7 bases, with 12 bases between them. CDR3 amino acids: CASSRIGGQPQHF. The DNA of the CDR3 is TGTGCCAGCAGTCGAATAGGAGGACAGCCCCAGCATTTT.

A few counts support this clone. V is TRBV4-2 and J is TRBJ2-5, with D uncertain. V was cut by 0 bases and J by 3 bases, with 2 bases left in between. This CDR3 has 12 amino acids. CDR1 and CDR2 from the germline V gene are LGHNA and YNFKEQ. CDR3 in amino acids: CASSQDKETQYF. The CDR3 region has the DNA TGTGCCAGCAGCCAAGATAAAGAGACCCAGTACTTC.

CDR3 region: CASSLRGAGRAKNIQYF. CDR3 nucleotide sequence: TGTGCCAGCAGTTTACGGGGGGCGGGGAGGGCCAAAAACATTCAGTACTTC. The genes are TRBV28 and TRBJ2-4, with D maybe TRBD2 (7 bases). V lost 2 bases and J 1 base, leaving 15 bases between the germline ends. The germline V gene encodes CDR1 MDHEN and CDR2 SYDVKM. The length of the CDR3 is 17 residues.

CDR3 amino acids: CASSLGQGMAYSPLHF. CDR3 nucleotide sequence: TGTGCCAGCAGCCTCGGACAGGGGATGGCTTATTCACCCCTCCACTTT. V gene TRBV14 combines with J gene TRBJ1-6; 9 bases line up with TRBD1. Germline CDR1 SGHDN, CDR2 FVKESK. The CDR3 loop spans 16 amino acids. V shed 4 bases and J 8 bases; nucleotides not matched to a gene: 9.

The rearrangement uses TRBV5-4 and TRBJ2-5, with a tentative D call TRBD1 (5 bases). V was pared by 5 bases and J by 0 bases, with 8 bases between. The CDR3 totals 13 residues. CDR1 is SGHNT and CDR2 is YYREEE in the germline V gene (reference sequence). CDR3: CASSPTDQETQYF. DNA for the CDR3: TGTGCCAGCAGTCCGACAGACCAAGAGACCCAGTACTTC.

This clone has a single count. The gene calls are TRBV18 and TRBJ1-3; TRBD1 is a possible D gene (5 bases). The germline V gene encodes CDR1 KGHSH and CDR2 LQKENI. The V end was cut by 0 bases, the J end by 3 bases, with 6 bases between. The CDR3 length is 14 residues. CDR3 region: CASSPPRVGNTIYF. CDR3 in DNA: TGTGCCAGCTCACCACCCAGGGTTGGAAACACCATATATTTT.

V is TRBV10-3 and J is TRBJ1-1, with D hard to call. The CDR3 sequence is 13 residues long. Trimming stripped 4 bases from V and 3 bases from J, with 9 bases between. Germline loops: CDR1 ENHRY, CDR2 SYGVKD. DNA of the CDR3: TGTGCCATCAGTGTCCTCGCGTACACTGAAGCTTTCTTT. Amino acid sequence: CAISVLAYTEAFF.